This record covers a single TCR beta chain. These data come from a study of T cell repertoires in ileal Crohn's disease. Study-level background: Surgery for a complication: stricturing in around 60%, penetrating in around 39%. The M6 sample came from neoterminal ileum during colonoscopy after surgery.

The time point is: neoterminal ileum biopsy at postoperative endoscopy, about 6 months after surgery. Profiling relied on immunoSEQ multiplex PCR, and the TCRdb table lists in-frame clones only, not all of them. The sample contains more than 2,500 clones, about 70% of which appear only once. The CDR3 totals 14 residues. Trimming took off 5 bases at V and 0 bases at J, with 10 bases between the two ends. Per the germline V gene, CDR1 is SNHLY and CDR2 is FYNNEI. The TCR was taken from an adult with Crohn's disease. The sequenced sample consisted of ileal tissue. V usage is TRBV2 and J usage is TRBJ1-1, with D maybe TRBD1 (5 bases). CDR3 in DNA: TGTGCCAGCAGTATAGACAGAGTGAACACTGAAGCTTTCTTT. Translation: CASSIDRVNTEAFF.